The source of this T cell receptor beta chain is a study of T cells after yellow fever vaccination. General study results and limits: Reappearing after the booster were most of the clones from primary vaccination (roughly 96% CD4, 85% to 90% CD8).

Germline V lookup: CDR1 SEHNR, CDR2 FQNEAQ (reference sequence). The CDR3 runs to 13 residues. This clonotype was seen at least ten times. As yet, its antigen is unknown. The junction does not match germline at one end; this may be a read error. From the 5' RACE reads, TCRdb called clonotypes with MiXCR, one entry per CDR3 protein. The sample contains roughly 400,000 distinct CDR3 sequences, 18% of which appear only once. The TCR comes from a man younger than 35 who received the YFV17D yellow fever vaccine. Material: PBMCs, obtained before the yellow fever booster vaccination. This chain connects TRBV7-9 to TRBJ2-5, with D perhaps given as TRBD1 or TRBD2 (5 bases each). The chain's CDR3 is CASSLRGEETQYF. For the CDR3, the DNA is TGCGCCAGCAGCTTGAGAGGGGAAGAGACCCAGTACTTC. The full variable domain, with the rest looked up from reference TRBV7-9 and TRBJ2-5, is DTGVSQNPRHKITKRGQNVTFRCDPISEHNRLYWYRQTLGQGPEFLTYFQNEAQLEKSRLLSDRFSAERPKGSFSTLEIQRTEQGDSAMYLCASSLRGEETQYFGPGTRLLVL.